This TCR beta chain appears in the sequencing data of a study of T cell repertoires in cytomegalovirus infection. Study-wide context: Public TCR beta signatures provided an indication of both CMV infection and a matching HLA type.

One entry per CDR3 protein results from TCRdb running MiXCR on the reads. This table holds about 190,000 distinct CDR3 sequences, nearly 9.5% found once. The CDR3 length is 14 residues. Per the germline V gene, CDR1 is DFQATT and CDR2 is SNEGSKA (reference sequence). A word on this clonotype: Its antigen is unknown.

Study outcomes and limitations: HLA-C-restricted TCR beta clonotypes specific for CMV led the ex vivo response. Of the TCR beta families, the public ones yielded a cumulative frequency that identified carriers of CMV plus the relevant HLA.

This receptor was taken from a human donor in good health (CMV status not recorded). Some clones in this sample may be carry-over from other donors' samples. This chain links TRBV20-1 with TRBJ2-7; D may match TRBD1 or TRBD2 (7 bases each). Sequenced: PBMCs. CDR3 sequence: CRAGGGQMPGEQYF. CDR3 in DNA: TGCAGAGCAGGCGGGGGACAGATGCCTGGGGAGCAGTACTTC.